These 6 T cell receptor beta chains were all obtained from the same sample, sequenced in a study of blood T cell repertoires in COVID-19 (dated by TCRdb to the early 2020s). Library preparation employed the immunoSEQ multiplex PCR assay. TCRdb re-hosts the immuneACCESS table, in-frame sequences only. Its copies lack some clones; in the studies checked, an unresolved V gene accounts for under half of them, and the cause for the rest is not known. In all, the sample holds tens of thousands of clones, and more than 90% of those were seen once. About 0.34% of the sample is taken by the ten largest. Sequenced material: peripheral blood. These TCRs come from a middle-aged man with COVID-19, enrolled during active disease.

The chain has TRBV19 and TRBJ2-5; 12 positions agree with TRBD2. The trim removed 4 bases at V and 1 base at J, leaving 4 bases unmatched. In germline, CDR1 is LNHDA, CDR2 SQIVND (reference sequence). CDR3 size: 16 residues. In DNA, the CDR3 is TGTGCCAGTAGTAGGACTAGCGGGAACCTCCAAGAGACCCAGTACTTC. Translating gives CASSRTSGNLQETQYF.

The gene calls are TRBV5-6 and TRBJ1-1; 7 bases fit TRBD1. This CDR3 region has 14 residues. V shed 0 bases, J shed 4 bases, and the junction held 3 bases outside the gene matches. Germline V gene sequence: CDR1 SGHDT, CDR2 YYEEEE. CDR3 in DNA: TGTGCCAGCAGCTTGGTCGCAGGGGGCACTGAAGCTTTCTTT. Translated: CASSLVAGGTEAFF.

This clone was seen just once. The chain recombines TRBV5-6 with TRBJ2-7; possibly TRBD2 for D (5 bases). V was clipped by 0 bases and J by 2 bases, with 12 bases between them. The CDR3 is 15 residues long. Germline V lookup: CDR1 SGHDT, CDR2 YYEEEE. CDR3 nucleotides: TGTGCCAGCAGCTTGGGCCCCGGAGGTACCTACGAGCAGTACTTC. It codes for CASSLGPGGTYEQYF.

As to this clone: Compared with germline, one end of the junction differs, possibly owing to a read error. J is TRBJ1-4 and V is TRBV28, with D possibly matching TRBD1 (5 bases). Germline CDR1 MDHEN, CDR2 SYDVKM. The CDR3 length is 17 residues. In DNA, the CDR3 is TGTGCCACCAGTAGCCCCCCCGACAGTTTCCGGCTAGAAAAACTGTTTTTT. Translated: CATSSPPDSFRLEKLFF.

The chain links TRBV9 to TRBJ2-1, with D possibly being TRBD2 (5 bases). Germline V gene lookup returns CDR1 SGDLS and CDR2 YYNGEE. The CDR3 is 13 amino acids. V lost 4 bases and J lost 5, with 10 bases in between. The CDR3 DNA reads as TGTGCCAGCAGCACGGGAAACGACAATGAGCAGTTCTTC. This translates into CASSTGNDNEQFF.

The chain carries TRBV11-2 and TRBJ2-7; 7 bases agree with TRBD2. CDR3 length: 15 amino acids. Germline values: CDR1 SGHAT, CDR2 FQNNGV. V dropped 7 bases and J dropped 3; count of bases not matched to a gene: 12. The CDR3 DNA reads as TGTGCCAGCACCGAGGTCAGGACTAGTCGCTACGAGCAGTACTTC. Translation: CASTEVRTSRYEQYF.